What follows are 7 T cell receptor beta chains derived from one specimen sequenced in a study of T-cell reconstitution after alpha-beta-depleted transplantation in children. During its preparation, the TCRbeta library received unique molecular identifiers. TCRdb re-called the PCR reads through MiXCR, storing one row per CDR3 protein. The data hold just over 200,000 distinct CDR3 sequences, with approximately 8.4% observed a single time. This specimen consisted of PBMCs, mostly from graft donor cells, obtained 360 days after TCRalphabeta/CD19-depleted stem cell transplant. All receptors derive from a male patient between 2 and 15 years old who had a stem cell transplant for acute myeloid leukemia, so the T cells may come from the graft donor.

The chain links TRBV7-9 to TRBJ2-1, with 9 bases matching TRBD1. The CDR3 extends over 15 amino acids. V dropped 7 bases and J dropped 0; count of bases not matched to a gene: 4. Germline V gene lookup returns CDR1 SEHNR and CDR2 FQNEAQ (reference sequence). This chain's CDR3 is CASKEQGASYNEQFF. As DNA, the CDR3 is TGTGCCAGCAAGGAACAGGGGGCCTCCTACAATGAGCAGTTCTTC.

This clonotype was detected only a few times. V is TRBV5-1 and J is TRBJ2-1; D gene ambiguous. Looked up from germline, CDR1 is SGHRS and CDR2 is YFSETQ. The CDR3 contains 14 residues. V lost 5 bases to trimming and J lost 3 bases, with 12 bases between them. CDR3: CASSNYRNYNEQFF. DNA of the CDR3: TGCGCCAGCAGTAATTACCGGAACTACAATGAGCAGTTCTTC. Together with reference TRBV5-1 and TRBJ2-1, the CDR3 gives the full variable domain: KAGVTQTPRYLIKTRGQQVTLSCSPISGHRSVSWYQQTPGQGLQFLFEYFSETQRNKGNFPGRFSGRQFSNSRSEMNVSTLELGDSALYLCASSNYRNYNEQFFGPGTRLTVL.

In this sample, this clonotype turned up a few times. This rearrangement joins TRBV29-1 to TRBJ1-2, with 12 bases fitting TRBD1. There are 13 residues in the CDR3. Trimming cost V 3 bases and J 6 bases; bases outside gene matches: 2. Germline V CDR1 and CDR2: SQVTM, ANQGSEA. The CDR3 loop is CSVDRDRGHGYTF. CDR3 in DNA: TGCAGCGTTGATCGGGACAGGGGGCATGGCTACACCTTC.

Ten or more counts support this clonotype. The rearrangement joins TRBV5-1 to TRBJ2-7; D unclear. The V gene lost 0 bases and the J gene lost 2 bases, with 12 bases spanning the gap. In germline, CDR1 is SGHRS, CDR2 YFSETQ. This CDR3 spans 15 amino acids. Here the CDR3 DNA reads TGCGCCAGCAGCTTGGGACCTCGCATCCCCTACGAGCAGTACTTC. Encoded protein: CASSLGPRIPYEQYF.

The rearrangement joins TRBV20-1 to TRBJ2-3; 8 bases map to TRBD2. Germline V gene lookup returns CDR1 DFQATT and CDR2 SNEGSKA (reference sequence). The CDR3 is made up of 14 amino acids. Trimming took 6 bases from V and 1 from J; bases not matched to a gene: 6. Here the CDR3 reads CSALSGTRTDTQYF. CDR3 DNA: TGCAGTGCCCTTAGCGGGACTCGCACAGATACGCAGTATTTT.

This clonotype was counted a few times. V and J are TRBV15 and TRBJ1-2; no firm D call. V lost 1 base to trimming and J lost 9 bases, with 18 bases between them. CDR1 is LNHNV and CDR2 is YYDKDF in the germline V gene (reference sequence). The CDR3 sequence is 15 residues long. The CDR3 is CATSRGFGLRARYTF. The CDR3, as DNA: TGTGCCACCAGCAGAGGATTTGGACTCCGGGCCCGCTACACCTTC.

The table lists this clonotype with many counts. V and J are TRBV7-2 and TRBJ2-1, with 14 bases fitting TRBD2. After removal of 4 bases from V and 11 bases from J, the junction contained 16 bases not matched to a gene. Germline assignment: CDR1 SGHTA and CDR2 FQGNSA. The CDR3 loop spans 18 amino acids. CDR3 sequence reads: CASSSHGTSGSPTFQQFF. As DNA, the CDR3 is TGTGCCAGCAGCTCCCACGGGACTAGCGGGAGCCCTACATTCCAGCAGTTCTTC.